One and the same sample provided the 14 T cell receptor beta chains below, sequenced in a study of identical twins. Via MiXCR, TCRdb re-called the 5' RACE reads, giving one row per CDR3 protein. Seen here are some 560,000 distinct CDR3 sequences, 9.6% observed once, and the top ten hold roughly 3%. These same records also appear under a second study, on yellow fever vaccine responses in identical twins.

Material: PBMCs. The receptors originated from a young woman in good health.

This clonotype was observed a few times. The chain joins TRBV30 to TRBJ2-1; D not resolved. CDR3 length equals 13 residues. Per germline, CDR1 GTSNPN and CDR2 SVGIG (reference sequence). Deletions cut 4 bases from V and 4 bases from J, with 11 bases between. The DNA for the CDR3 is TGTGCCTGGACGGAACGGAATTACAATGAGCAGTTCTTC. Its translation: CAWTERNYNEQFF.

This rearrangement joins TRBV6-2 or TRBV6-3 to TRBJ2-7; TRBD1 is a possible D gene (6 bases). The CDR3 has 13 amino acids. Trimming took 7 bases from V and 2 from J, leaving 12 bases between them. CDR1 is MNHEY, CDR2 SVGEGT, per germline. DNA of the CDR3: TGTGCCAGCACCCGGGACACAACCTACGAGCAGTACTTC. Its translation is CASTRDTTYEQYF.

In its sample, this clonotype was seen a few times. The J gene is TRBJ2-4, the V gene TRBV20-1; D perhaps matches TRBD2 (5 bases). V was pared by 0 bases and J by 7 bases, with 19 bases between. This CDR3 spans 16 amino acids. CDR1 is DFQATT and CDR2 is SNEGSKA in the germline V gene (reference sequence). CDR3 sequence reads: CSARDRLQQPGNIQYF. CDR3 coding DNA: TGCAGTGCTAGAGATCGGTTGCAACAACCGGGGAACATTCAGTACTTC.

This sequence joins TRBV20-1 and TRBJ2-1, with 7 bases that match TRBD2. Losses at the gene ends were 3 bases for V and 5 bases for J; bases not matched to a gene: 10. The V gene's germline CDR1 is DFQATT and CDR2 SNEGSKA (reference sequence). The CDR3 extends over 15 amino acids. The CDR3 DNA sequence: TGCAGTGCTAGTCGAACGGGAGGAATCAACAATGAGCAGTTCTTC. Protein product: CSASRTGGINNEQFF.

CDR3 loop: CASSLGLGSGSSGELFF. Written as DNA, the CDR3 is TGCGCCAGCAGCCTCGGTCTCGGTAGCGGGAGTTCCGGGGAGCTGTTTTTT. The chain joins TRBV4-3 to TRBJ2-2, with 9 bases matching TRBD2. The V and J ends lost 4 bases and 6 bases, in that order; junction bases with no gene match: 12. The CDR3 covers 17 residues. Germline V gene sequence: CDR1 LGHNA, CDR2 YSLEER.

This clonotype occurred many times. This rearrangement joins TRBV4-3 to TRBJ2-2; D is unresolved. V dropped 2 bases and J dropped 4 bases, with 8 bases sitting between them. CDR3 size: 14 residues. Germline loops: CDR1 LGHNA, CDR2 YSLEER. The CDR3 loop reads CASSQLNPTGELFF. CDR3 sequence (DNA): TGCGCCAGCAGCCAACTGAATCCCACCGGGGAGCTGTTTTTT.

The table lists this clonotype with many counts. J is TRBJ2-7 and V is TRBV6-5; 10 bases match TRBD1. The trim removed 10 bases at V and 6 bases at J, leaving 6 bases unmatched. The CDR3 runs to 12 residues. Germline V CDR1 and CDR2: MNHEY, SVGAGI. The CDR3 loop reads CATDRGSGEQYF. In DNA form, the CDR3 reads TGTGCCACGGACAGGGGGTCGGGCGAGCAGTACTTC.

A few counts support this clonotype. This chain links TRBV6-1 with TRBJ2-7; 7 bases align to TRBD2. The CDR3 spans 14 residues. The V segment lost 1 base and the J segment 5 bases; nucleotides outside the gene matches: 5. CDR1 MNHNS and CDR2 SASEGT come from the germline V gene. The CDR3 loop is CASSEESGRDEQYF. The CDR3, as DNA: TGTGCCAGCAGTGAAGAGTCTGGGAGGGACGAGCAGTACTTC.

This clonotype was detected only a few times. The genes are TRBV28 and TRBJ2-2; 7 positions agree with TRBD1. From germline, CDR1 is MDHEN and CDR2 SYDVKM. After removal of 3 bases from V and 3 bases from J, the junction contained 7 bases not matched to a gene. This CDR3 spans 16 amino acids. The CDR3 region has the DNA TGTGCCAGCAGTTTCTACAGGGGTAGGGACACCGGGGAGCTGTTTTTT. It specifies CASSFYRGRDTGELFF. The entire variable domain, with the rest obtained from reference TRBV28 and TRBJ2-2, is as follows: DVKVTQSSRYLVKRTGEKVFLECVQDMDHENMFWYRQDPGLGLRLIYFSYDVKMKEKGDIPEGYSVSREKKERFSLILESASTNQTSMYLCASSFYRGRDTGELFFGEGSRLTVL.

Ten or more counts support this clonotype. One end of the junction does not line up with germline, which may come from a read error. This chain joins TRBV7-7 and TRBJ2-3; D is ambiguous. In germline, CDR1 is SSHAT, CDR2 FNYEAQ (reference sequence). The CDR3 is 13 residues long. The CDR3: CASSLVRSDTQYF. Written as DNA, the CDR3 is TGTGCTAGCAGCTTAGTTCGGTCAGATACGCAGTATTTT.

At least ten counts were recorded for this clonotype. The chain is built from TRBV9 and TRBJ2-1, with TRBD2 matching 8 bases. The length of the CDR3 is 14 residues. Unmatched junction bases numbered 6, after V lost 8 bases and J lost 2 bases. Germline values: CDR1 SGDLS, CDR2 YYNGEE. CDR3 nucleotides: TGTGCCAGTCAACCAGCGGGAGCCTACAATGAGCAGTTCTTC. Residues: CASQPAGAYNEQFF.

This clonotype was observed a few times. The chain has TRBV19 and TRBJ2-3; weak D call: TRBD2 (6 bases). Germline CDR1 and CDR2: LNHDA and SQIVND (reference sequence). V lost 1 base to trimming and J lost 2 bases, with 10 bases between them. The CDR3 totals 15 residues. CDR3 bases: TGTGCCAGTAGTATAGGTGCGGGGCTCACAGATACGCAGTATTTT. Translation gives CASSIGAGLTDTQYF.

This clonotype came up many times. The rearrangement uses TRBV12-3 or TRBV12-4 and TRBJ2-3; D call uncertain. The CDR3 runs 12 residues. Trimming removed 6 bases at V and 4 bases at J, with 8 bases between. This CDR3 is CASRLESDTQYF. The DNA of the CDR3 is TGTGCCAGCAGACTCGAGTCAGATACGCAGTATTTT.

This sequence joins TRBV10-3 and TRBJ2-7; D unclear. The CDR3 extends over 12 amino acids. Germline V CDR1 and CDR2: ENHRY, SYGVKD. V lost 4 bases and J lost 7, with 11 bases in between. Written as DNA, the CDR3 is TGTGCCATCAGTGTCATAAACGGTGAGCAGTACTTC. It translates to CAISVINGEQYF.